One and the same sample provided the 24 T cell receptor beta chains below, sequenced in a study of monozygotic twins with cystic fibrosis. Profiling relied on immunoSEQ multiplex PCR, and the TCRdb table lists in-frame clones only, not all of them. The repertoire holds over 25,000 clones, with roughly 96% as singletons. Sequencing used blood. The receptors come from a girl aged 2 to 9 with cystic fibrosis.

The CDR3 loop is CASRRTGTGGSQPQHF. As DNA, the CDR3 is TGTGCCAGCAGGCGAACCGGGACAGGGGGCAGTCAGCCCCAGCATTTT. The V and J genes are TRBV28 and TRBJ1-5, with TRBD1 matching over 12 bases. From germline, CDR1 is MDHEN and CDR2 SYDVKM. The CDR3 is 16 amino acids. J gave up 6 bases and V 6 bases, and 9 bases lay outside the gene matches.

The chain links TRBV28 to TRBJ1-2, with D possibly being TRBD1 (5 bases). Trimming removed 3 bases at V and 2 bases at J, with 10 bases between. This CDR3 comprises 14 residues. CDR1 MDHEN and CDR2 SYDVKM come from the germline V gene. This CDR3 is CASSFADRNYGYTF. As DNA, the CDR3 is TGTGCCAGCAGTTTTGCCGACAGAAACTATGGCTACACCTTC.

The rearrangement uses TRBV19 and TRBJ2-7; the D is unclear. The germline V and J ends were trimmed by 2 bases and 4 bases, with 6 bases remaining between them. Germline CDR1 and CDR2: LNHDA and SQIVND (reference sequence). This CDR3 spans 12 amino acids. CDR3 residues: CASSILGYEQYF. Here the CDR3 DNA reads TGTGCCAGTAGTATATTGGGTTACGAGCAGTACTTC. The full variable domain, in which reference TRBV19 and TRBJ2-7 provide the parts outside the CDR3, is DGGITQSPKYLFRKEGQNVTLSCEQNLNHDAMYWYRQDPGQGLRLIYYSQIVNDFQKGDIAEGYSVSREKKESFPLTVTSAQKNPTAFYLCASSILGYEQYFGPGTRLTVT.

The V and J genes are TRBV30 and TRBJ1-6, with D tentatively TRBD1 (6 bases). CDR1 is GTSNPN, CDR2 SVGIG, per germline (reference sequence). Between the trimmed V and J ends, which lost 3 bases and 9 bases, there was a span of 15 bases. The CDR3 spans 14 residues. Here the CDR3 DNA reads TGTGCCTGGAGGGCCACAGGGAGCGGTTCACCCCTCCACTTT. This translates into CAWRATGSGSPLHF.

This clone was seen just once. The J gene is TRBJ2-3, the V gene TRBV4-3, with TRBD2 identical over 7 bases. The CDR3 runs to 18 residues. V trimming: 1 base; J trimming: 2 bases; junction bases outside the gene matches: 12. Germline CDR1 is LGHNA and CDR2 is YSLEER. Here the CDR3 reads CASSQGGSGTTYTDTQYF. The DNA for the CDR3 is TGCGCCAGCAGCCAAGGGGGTAGTGGGACTACCTACACAGATACGCAGTATTTT.

This chain connects TRBV19 to TRBJ1-2, with D maybe TRBD1 (6 bases). The germline CDR1 and CDR2 sequences are LNHDA and SQIVND (reference sequence). CDR3 length: 16 residues. Trimming pared 7 bases from V and 4 bases from J, leaving 22 bases between. CDR3 bases: TGTGCCAGTACCTCGTGGAAACAGGGTCGGGCCTATGGCTACACCTTC. Protein: CASTSWKQGRAYGYTF.

A remark on this clone: A read error may produce the germline difference seen at one junction end. The rearrangement uses TRBV7-2 and TRBJ2-5; 13 nucleotides match TRBD2. Germline lookup yields CDR1 SGHTA and CDR2 FQGNSA. This CDR3 has 17 amino acids. The CDR3 coding sequence is TGTGCCAGCAACTTAGGACTAGCGGGAGTATACCAAGAGACCCAGTACTTC. Residues: CASNLGLAGVYQETQYF.

The CDR3 loop is CASSLSPDSYNEQFF. CDR3 coding DNA: TGTGCCAGCAGTTTATCGCCAGATTCCTACAATGAGCAGTTCTTC. The chain recombines TRBV27 with TRBJ2-1; no definite D call. This CDR3 contains 15 residues. Germline-derived CDR1 and CDR2 are MNHEY and SMNVEV (reference sequence). Trimming left V 0 bases short and J 1 base short, with 7 bases between.

This chain's CDR3 is CASSIAVSGEQFF. Written as DNA, the CDR3 is TGTGCCAGTAGTATAGCGGTGAGTGGCGAGCAGTTCTTC. The rearrangement joins TRBV19 to TRBJ2-1; D remains unclear. The CDR3 contains 13 residues. The ends were cut back, 1 base at V and 10 bases at J, with 11 bases in the middle. CDR1 LNHDA and CDR2 SQIVND come from the germline V gene (reference sequence).

The rearrangement links TRBV2 to TRBJ2-1; 9 bases are shared with TRBD2. The length of the CDR3 is 18 residues. The germline CDR1 and CDR2 sequences are SNHLY and FYNNEI. The V segment lost 4 bases and the J segment 9 bases; nucleotides outside the gene matches: 19. The DNA of the CDR3 is TGTGCCAGCAGTGCCACCGTTTCCCTAGCGGGAAGAGCGAGTGAGCAGTTCTTC. It specifies CASSATVSLAGRASEQFF. The whole variable domain, remainder taken from reference TRBV2 and TRBJ2-1, is EPEVTQTPSHQVTQMGQEVILRCVPISNHLYFYWYRQILGQKVEFLVSFYNNEISEKSEIFDDQFSVERPDGSNFTLKIRSTKLEDSAMYFCASSATVSLAGRASEQFFGPGTRLTVL.

The chain links TRBV4-2 to TRBJ2-6, with D unresolved. The CDR3 has 14 amino acids. Germline CDR1 and CDR2: LGHNA and YNFKEQ. Trimming removed 4 bases from V and 0 bases from J, with 4 bases in between. The chain's CDR3 is CASSPGSGANVLTF. The CDR3 region has the DNA TGTGCCAGCAGCCCAGGCTCTGGGGCCAACGTCCTGACTTTC.

This rearrangement joins TRBV27 to TRBJ2-7; 8 bases map to TRBD1. CDR1 is MNHEY and CDR2 is SMNVEV in the germline V gene (reference sequence). The CDR3 is 15 residues long. Trimming removed 4 bases from V and 4 bases from J; junction bases left unmatched: 9. CDR3 residues: CASSSYRGEGYEQYF. CDR3 coding DNA: TGTGCCAGCAGTTCATACAGGGGGGAAGGGTACGAGCAGTACTTC.

This sequence joins TRBV5-1 and TRBJ1-1; 8 bases agree with TRBD1. Trimming took 4 bases from V and 0 from J; bases not matched to a gene: 11. CDR3 length equals 17 residues. Per the germline V gene, CDR1 is SGHRS and CDR2 is YFSETQ. The CDR3 protein is CASSLGGQGEMNTEAFF. The CDR3 DNA sequence: TGCGCCAGCAGCCTAGGAGGACAGGGCGAGATGAACACTGAAGCTTTCTTT.

The chain recombines TRBV4-3 with TRBJ2-2; no definite D call. Trimming left V 0 bases short and J 6 bases short, with 8 bases between. Germline CDR1 is LGHNA and CDR2 is YSLEER. The CDR3 extends over 14 amino acids. The CDR3 DNA reads as TGCGCCAGCAGCCAAGAACGGGCGGCCGGGGAGCTGTTTTTT. Its protein product is CASSQERAAGELFF.

V is TRBV5-1 and J is TRBJ2-7; a possible D gene is TRBD1 (6 bases). The CDR3 length is 14 residues. The V end was cut by 4 bases, the J end by 3 bases, with 14 bases between. Per the germline V gene, CDR1 is SGHRS and CDR2 is YFSETQ. The CDR3 nucleotides read TGCGCCAGCAGCGCCGGACAGATGGGCTACGAGCAGTACTTC. It encodes CASSAGQMGYEQYF.

The V and J genes are TRBV5-1 and TRBJ1-4, with D possibly being TRBD1 (5 bases). The CDR3 is 16 amino acids. CDR1 is SGHRS and CDR2 is YFSETQ in the germline V gene. Trimming pared 0 bases from V and 3 bases from J, leaving 12 bases between. In DNA form, the CDR3 reads TGCGCCAGCAGCTTGGAACCAGGGCGGTCTAATGAAAAACTGTTTTTT. Its protein product is CASSLEPGRSNEKLFF. The full variable domain, in which reference TRBV5-1 and TRBJ1-4 provide the parts outside the CDR3, is KAGVTQTPRYLIKTRGQQVTLSCSPISGHRSVSWYQQTPGQGLQFLFEYFSETQRNKGNFPGRFSGRQFSNSRSEMNVSTLELGDSALYLCASSLEPGRSNEKLFFGSGTQLSVL.

The J gene is TRBJ1-5, the V gene TRBV18; D is uncertain. CDR1 is KGHSH and CDR2 is LQKENI in the germline V gene. Trimming left V 4 bases short and J 4 bases short, with 8 bases between. CDR3 length equals 13 residues. This chain's CDR3 is CASSLTENQPQHF. The CDR3 DNA reads as TGTGCCAGCTCACTCACAGAAAATCAGCCCCAGCATTTT.

V gene TRBV18 combines with J gene TRBJ1-1; D is uncertain. CDR1 and CDR2 (germline): KGHSH, LQKENI. The CDR3 has 14 amino acids. Trimming removed 3 bases from V and 1 base from J, with 9 bases in between. CDR3 residues: CASSPSGENTEAFF. The CDR3 bases are TGTGCCAGCTCACCCTCGGGAGAGAACACTGAAGCTTTCTTT.

The rearrangement joins TRBV30 to TRBJ2-3; TRBD2 is a possible D gene (6 bases). The CDR3 spans 19 residues. V was pared by 1 base and J by 0 bases, with 23 bases between. Germline lookup yields CDR1 GTSNPN and CDR2 SVGIG (reference sequence). The CDR3 DNA follows: TGTGCCTGGAGTGGGGCTAGCGTTTCAGCTACGGGAAGCACAGATACGCAGTATTTT. Translation gives CAWSGASVSATGSTDTQYF. Filled out from reference TRBV30 and TRBJ2-3, the complete variable domain reads SQTIHQWPATLVQPVGSPLSLECTVEGTSNPNLYWYRQAAGRGLQLLFYSVGIGQISSEVPQNLSASRPQDRQFILSSKKLLLSDSGFYLCAWSGASVSATGSTDTQYFGPGTRLTVL.

The DNA of the CDR3 is TGTGCCAGTAGAGGATCCCAAGAGACCCAGTACTTC. Protein product: CASRGSQETQYF. V usage is TRBV28 and J usage is TRBJ2-5, with D uncertain. Germline lookup yields CDR1 MDHEN and CDR2 SYDVKM. CDR3 length: 12 residues. V was cut by 9 bases and J by 1 base, with 9 bases left in between.

The chain has TRBV6-6 and TRBJ2-2, with D perhaps matching TRBD1 or TRBD2 (6 bases each). Germline V CDR1 and CDR2: MNHNY, SVGAGI (reference sequence). There are 13 residues in the CDR3. Trimming pared 6 bases from V and 7 bases from J, leaving 12 bases between. CDR3 region: CASSKGGHGELFF. Written as DNA, the CDR3 is TGTGCCAGCAGCAAGGGGGGTCACGGGGAGCTGTTTTTT.

V usage is TRBV6-1 and J usage is TRBJ2-5; D gene uncertain. V was pared by 6 bases and J by 1 base, with 9 bases between. The CDR3 loop spans 13 amino acids. Germline loops: CDR1 MNHNS, CDR2 SASEGT. CDR3 DNA: TGTGCCAGCAGAGGGATACGCCAAGAGACCCAGTACTTC. Amino acids: CASRGIRQETQYF.

The rearrangement links TRBV5-6 to TRBJ2-3; D may be TRBD1 or TRBD2 (6 bases each). V was pared by 0 bases and J by 6 bases, with 17 bases between. CDR1 and CDR2 (germline): SGHDT, YYEEEE. This CDR3 has 16 amino acids. The CDR3 region has the DNA TGTGCCAGCAGCTTGGCTAGGGGGGTCCTCGCGGATACGCAGTATTTT. Its translation: CASSLARGVLADTQYF. Using reference TRBV5-6 and TRBJ2-3 for the parts outside the CDR3, the full variable domain is DAGVTQSPTHLIKTRGQQVTLRCSPKSGHDTVSWYQQALGQGPQFIFQYYEEEERQRGNFPDRFSGHQFPNYSSELNVNALLLGDSALYLCASSLARGVLADTQYFGPGTRLTVL.

This clone appeared once. The J gene is TRBJ2-3, the V gene TRBV27; the match to TRBD2 covers 8 bases. The CDR3 is made up of 14 amino acids. CDR1 and CDR2 from the germline V gene are MNHEY and SMNVEV (reference sequence). Losses at the gene ends were 9 bases for V and 2 bases for J; bases not matched to a gene: 7. The CDR3 sequence is CASSGMGVTDTQYF. The DNA of the CDR3 is TGTGCCAGTAGCGGGATGGGGGTCACAGATACGCAGTATTTT.